Shown below are 17 T cell receptor beta chains from a single sample sequenced in a study of blood T cell repertoires in COVID-19. Libraries were prepared by immunoSEQ multiplex PCR; TCRdb keeps only in-frame clonotypes and omits some of them. This repertoire shows about 73,000 clones, roughly 81% found once; its top ten account for 20% to 25%. Sequencing was performed on peripheral blood. The receptors shown here come from a woman aged 70-85 years with acute or convalescent COVID-19.

CDR3 loop: CATSRDRTARGETQYF. Written as DNA, the CDR3 is TGTGCCACCAGCAGAGACCGGACTGCAAGAGGAGAGACCCAGTACTTC. The chain employs TRBV15 and TRBJ2-5; perhaps TRBD2 as D (5 bases). Germline CDR1 reads LNHNV; CDR2 reads YYDKDF (reference sequence). The length of the CDR3 is 16 residues. V was trimmed by 0 bases and J by 4 bases, leaving 15 bases between them. The full variable domain, its missing parts supplied by reference TRBV15 and TRBJ2-5, is DAMVIQNPRYQVTQFGKPVTLSCSQTLNHNVMYWYQQKSSQAPKLLFHYYDKDFNNEADTPDNFQSRRPNTSFCFLDIRSPGLGDTAMYLCATSRDRTARGETQYFGPGTRLLVL.

This chain joins TRBV7-6 and TRBJ2-1; TRBD1 aligns across 8 bases. The CDR3 totals 16 residues. Germline CDR1 reads SGHVS; CDR2 reads FNYEAQ. After removal of 5 bases from V and 5 bases from J, the junction contained 11 bases not matched to a gene. The CDR3 region is CASSPPGGWGDNEQFF. CDR3 bases: TGTGCCAGCAGCCCACCAGGGGGCTGGGGAGACAATGAGCAGTTCTTC. The full variable domain, rest sourced from reference TRBV7-6 and TRBJ2-1, is GAGVSQSPRYKVTKRGQDVALRCDPISGHVSLYWYRQALGQGPEFLTYFNYEAQQDKSGLPNDRFSAERPEGSISTLTIQRTEQRDSAMYRCASSPPGGWGDNEQFFGPGTRLTVL.

This chain uses TRBV5-1 with TRBJ2-1, with a tentative D call TRBD2 (7 bases). The CDR3 totals 15 residues. The ends were cut back, 2 bases at V and 7 bases at J, with 16 bases in the middle. Germline-derived CDR1 and CDR2 are SGHRS and YFSETQ. The CDR3 here is CASSFGGGQSNEQFF. CDR3 nucleotide sequence: TGCGCCAGCAGCTTCGGCGGGGGCCAGTCTAATGAGCAGTTCTTC.

This clone was recorded only once. The chain has TRBV5-1 and TRBJ2-7, with 11 nucleotides matching TRBD2. The ends lost 4 bases at V and 6 bases at J; junction bases unmatched: 15. The germline CDR1 and CDR2 sequences are SGHRS and YFSETQ. The CDR3 has 17 amino acids. The CDR3 sequence: CASSRVAGGASSREQYF. The CDR3 bases are TGCGCCAGCAGCCGCGTAGCGGGAGGGGCTTCCTCCCGCGAGCAGTACTTC.

V usage is TRBV19 and J usage is TRBJ2-7, with D perhaps TRBD2 (5 bases). CDR3 size: 18 residues. The germline V and J ends were trimmed by 4 bases and 2 bases, with 24 bases remaining between them. Germline CDR1 LNHDA, CDR2 SQIVND (reference sequence). CDR3 protein: CASSTYPTQRNPTYEQYF. The CDR3 DNA follows: TGTGCCAGTAGTACCTACCCCACCCAGCGGAACCCTACCTACGAGCAGTACTTC.

The rearrangement joins TRBV7-8 to TRBJ2-1; tentatively, D is TRBD2 (5 bases). This CDR3 contains 18 residues. V lost 0 bases, J lost 0 bases, and 15 bases lay in between. Per germline, CDR1 SGHVS and CDR2 FQNEAQ. The CDR3 DNA follows: TGTGCCAGCAGCTTAGCGCCGACCAGCGGAAGCTCCTACAATGAGCAGTTCTTC. Translating it yields CASSLAPTSGSSYNEQFF.

The chain links TRBV10-2 to TRBJ2-7, with 9 bases fitting TRBD2. With V trimmed by 5 bases and J by 7 bases, 12 bases remained unmatched. The CDR3 has 15 amino acids. Germline V CDR1 and CDR2: WSHSY, SAAADI. CDR3 sequence (DNA): TGCGCCAGCAGTTATAGCGGGAGCCGGGGATGGGAGCAGTACTTC. This gives the protein CASSYSGSRGWEQYF.

The chain carries TRBV6-6 and TRBJ2-2; 7 bases map to TRBD1. Trimming took 6 bases from V and 0 from J; bases not matched to a gene: 1. This CDR3 contains 14 residues. Germline CDR1 MNHNY, CDR2 SVGAGI (reference sequence). The CDR3 protein is CASRGTANTGELFF. CDR3 bases: TGTGCCAGCAGGGGGACAGCGAACACCGGGGAGCTGTTTTTT.

This clone has a single count. The chain employs TRBV11-3 and TRBJ2-3; a weak D match, TRBD2 (6 bases). Trimming removed 1 base from V and 4 bases from J, with 9 bases in between. Germline loops: CDR1 SGHNT, CDR2 YENEEA. The CDR3 is 14 residues long. The CDR3 DNA is TGTGCCAGCAGCTTAGCGGGAGTACCAGATACGCAGTATTTT. This codes for CASSLAGVPDTQYF.

This clone was picked up one time. V gene TRBV9 combines with J gene TRBJ2-2, with 7 bases identical to TRBD2. Germline V gives CDR1 SGDLS, CDR2 YYNGEE. V shed 0 bases, J shed 6 bases, and the junction held 11 bases outside the gene matches. CDR3 length: 17 residues. DNA for the CDR3: TGTGCCAGCAGCGTAGGGTTAGGCGGGAGAGGCGCCGGGGAGCTGTTTTTT. Its protein is CASSVGLGGRGAGELFF.

The chain joins TRBV15 to TRBJ2-7, with TRBD1 identical over 9 bases. The germline gives CDR1 LNHNV, CDR2 YYDKDF (reference sequence). V gave up 9 bases and J gave up 4 bases; unmatched junction bases: 10. The CDR3 is 14 amino acids. The CDR3 nucleotides are TGTGCCACAGGGAGGGGACAGGGTTCGTACGAGCAGTACTTC. It specifies CATGRGQGSYEQYF.

The V and J genes are TRBV15 and TRBJ2-4, with D tentatively TRBD2 (5 bases). The length of the CDR3 is 16 residues. Germline V CDR1 and CDR2: LNHNV, YYDKDF (reference sequence). V gave up 3 bases and J gave up 3 bases, with 15 bases separating them. CDR3 nucleotide sequence: TGTGCCACCAGCAGCGGTCGGGGTTCGGTCAAAAACATTCAGTACTTC. Residues: CATSSGRGSVKNIQYF.

V and J are TRBV14 and TRBJ1-3; 9 bases fit TRBD1. The V segment lost 4 bases and the J segment 5 bases; nucleotides outside the gene matches: 6. Germline CDR1 SGHDN, CDR2 FVKESK. This CDR3 has 15 residues. As DNA, the CDR3 is TGTGCCAGCAGCCCGACAGGGGGAAGAAGAAACACCATATATTTT. Translated, it gives CASSPTGGRRNTIYF.

This sequence joins TRBV7-2 and TRBJ1-5; 8 nucleotides agree with TRBD1. The CDR3 has 15 residues. Germline values: CDR1 SGHTA, CDR2 FQGNSA. Trimming removed 5 bases from V and 4 bases from J; junction bases left unmatched: 7. The CDR3: CASSQWQGANQPQHF. The CDR3 DNA follows: TGTGCCAGCAGCCAATGGCAGGGGGCTAATCAGCCCCAGCATTTT.

The V and J genes are TRBV7-8 and TRBJ1-2, with TRBD1 matching 10 bases. With V trimmed by 5 bases and J by 7 bases, 10 bases remained unmatched. The germline V gene encodes CDR1 SGHVS and CDR2 FQNEAQ. CDR3 size: 15 residues. DNA for the CDR3: TGTGCCAGCAGCCCGGACCGCGACAGGGGGCTTGGCTACACCTTC. It encodes CASSPDRDRGLGYTF.

This clone was seen only once. This chain links TRBV19 with TRBJ2-2; 12 bases match TRBD2. Trimming cost V 9 bases and J 5 bases; bases outside gene matches: 10. The CDR3 extends over 16 amino acids. CDR1 and CDR2 from the germline V gene are LNHDA and SQIVND (reference sequence). The CDR3 is CASTLTSGRGTGELFF. The DNA of the CDR3 is TGTGCCAGCACCTTGACTAGCGGGAGAGGAACCGGGGAGCTGTTTTTT. The complete variable domain, with remaining parts taken from reference TRBV19 and TRBJ2-2, reads DGGITQSPKYLFRKEGQNVTLSCEQNLNHDAMYWYRQDPGQGLRLIYYSQIVNDFQKGDIAEGYSVSREKKESFPLTVTSAQKNPTAFYLCASTLTSGRGTGELFFGEGSRLTVL.

This clone was observed a handful of times. The chain recombines TRBV18 with TRBJ2-1; TRBD2 matches 15 bases. The V segment lost 3 bases and the J segment 9 bases; nucleotides outside the gene matches: 0. Germline loops: CDR1 KGHSH, CDR2 LQKENI. CDR3 length equals 14 residues. CDR3 DNA: TGTGCCAGCTCACCGGGACTAGCGGGAGGTGAGCAGTTCTTC. Amino acids: CASSPGLAGGEQFF. Together with reference TRBV18 and TRBJ2-1, the CDR3 gives the full variable domain: NAGVMQNPRHLVRRRGQEARLRCSPMKGHSHVYWYRQLPEEGLKFMVYLQKENIIDESGMPKERFSAEFPKEGPSILRIQQVVRGDSAAYFCASSPGLAGGEQFFGPGTRLTVL.